This T cell receptor (beta chain) was recorded in a study of OX40 agonist ivuxolimab in advanced cancers. For this clone: Its target is unknown.

The V gene lost 6 bases and the J gene lost 5 bases, with 10 bases spanning the gap. The CDR3 length is 12 residues. Germline V gene data show CDR1 as MNHNS and CDR2 as SASEGT. Findings of the study overall: People who partly responded at 0.1-3.0 mg/kg had some of the least clonal expansion seen.

TCRdb's copy holds only in-frame clones and misses some; the assay was immunoSEQ multiplex PCR. The sample lists some 90,000 clones; roughly 91% were seen once. The clonotype was recovered from an adult with an advanced solid tumor such as melanoma, head and neck, liver or kidney cancer. The source was CD4+ or CD8+ T cells sorted from blood, collected in a trial of the OX40 agonist ivuxolimab. This chain connects TRBV6-1 to TRBJ2-5; D is unclear. The CDR3 coding sequence is TGTGCCAGCAGGGGCCCCGGGGAGACCCAGTACTTC. Translated: CASRGPGETQYF.